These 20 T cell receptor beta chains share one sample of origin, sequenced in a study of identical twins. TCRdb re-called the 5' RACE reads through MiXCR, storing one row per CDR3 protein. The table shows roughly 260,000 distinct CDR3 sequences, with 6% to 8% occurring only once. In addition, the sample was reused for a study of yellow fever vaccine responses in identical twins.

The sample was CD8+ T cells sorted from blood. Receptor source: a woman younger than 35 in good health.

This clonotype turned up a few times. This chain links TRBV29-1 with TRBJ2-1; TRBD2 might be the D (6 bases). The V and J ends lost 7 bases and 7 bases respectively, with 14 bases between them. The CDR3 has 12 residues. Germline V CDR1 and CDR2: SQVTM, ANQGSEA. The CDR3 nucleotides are TGCAGCGGACTGGGGGGATCTAATGAGCAGTTCTTC. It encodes CSGLGGSNEQFF.

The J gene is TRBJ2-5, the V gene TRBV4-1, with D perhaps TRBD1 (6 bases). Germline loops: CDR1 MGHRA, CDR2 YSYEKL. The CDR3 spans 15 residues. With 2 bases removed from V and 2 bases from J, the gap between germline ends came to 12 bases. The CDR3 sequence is CASSQLQGWQETQYF. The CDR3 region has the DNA TGCGCCAGCAGCCAACTACAGGGTTGGCAAGAGACCCAGTACTTC.

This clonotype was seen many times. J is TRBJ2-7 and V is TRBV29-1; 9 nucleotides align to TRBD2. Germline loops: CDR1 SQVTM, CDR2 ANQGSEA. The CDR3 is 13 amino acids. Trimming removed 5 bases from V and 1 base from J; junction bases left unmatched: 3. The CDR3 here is CSVFSGSSYEQYF. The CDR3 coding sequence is TGCAGCGTTTTTAGCGGGAGTTCCTACGAGCAGTACTTC.

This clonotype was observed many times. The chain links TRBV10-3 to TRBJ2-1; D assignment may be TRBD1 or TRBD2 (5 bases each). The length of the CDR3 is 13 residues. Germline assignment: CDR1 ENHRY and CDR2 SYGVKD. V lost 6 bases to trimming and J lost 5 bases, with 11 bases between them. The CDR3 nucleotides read TGTGCCATCAGCGGGGACGGGAACAATGAGCAGTTCTTC. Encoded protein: CAISGDGNNEQFF.

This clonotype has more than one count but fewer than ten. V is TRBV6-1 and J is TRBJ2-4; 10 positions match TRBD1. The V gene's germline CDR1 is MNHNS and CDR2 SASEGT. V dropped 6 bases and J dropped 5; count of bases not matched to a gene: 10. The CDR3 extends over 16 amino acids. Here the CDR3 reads CASSPGQGFVENIQYF. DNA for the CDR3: TGTGCCAGCAGCCCGGGACAGGGGTTTGTCGAAAACATTCAGTACTTC.

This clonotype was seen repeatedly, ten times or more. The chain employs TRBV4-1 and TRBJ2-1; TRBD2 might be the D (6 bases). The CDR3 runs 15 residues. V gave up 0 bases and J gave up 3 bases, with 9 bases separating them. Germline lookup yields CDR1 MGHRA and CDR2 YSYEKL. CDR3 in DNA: TGCGCCAGCAGCCAAGATCGCGGGAACTACAATGAGCAGTTCTTC. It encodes CASSQDRGNYNEQFF.

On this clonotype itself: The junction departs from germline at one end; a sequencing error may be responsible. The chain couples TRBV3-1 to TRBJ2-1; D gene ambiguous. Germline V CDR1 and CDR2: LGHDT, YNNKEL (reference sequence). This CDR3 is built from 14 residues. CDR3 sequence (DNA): TGTCCCAGCAGCCAAGGGTCGCAAAACAATGAGCAGTTCTTC. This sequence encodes CPSSQGSQNNEQFF.

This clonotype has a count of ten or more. In DNA form, the CDR3 reads TGTGCCAGCAGCGAGAGGGATCTCTCCTACAATGAGCAGTTCTTC. This encodes CASSERDLSYNEQFF. J is TRBJ2-1 and V is TRBV7-9; perhaps TRBD2 as D (5 bases). This CDR3 spans 15 amino acids. V dropped 5 bases and J dropped 0 bases, with 11 bases sitting between them. Germline V lookup: CDR1 SEHNR, CDR2 FQNEAQ (reference sequence).

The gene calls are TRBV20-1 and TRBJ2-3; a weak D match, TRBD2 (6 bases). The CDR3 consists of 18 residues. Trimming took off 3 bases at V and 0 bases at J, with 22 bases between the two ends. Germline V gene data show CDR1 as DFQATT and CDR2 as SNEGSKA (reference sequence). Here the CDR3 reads CSASILGFLSGSTDTQYF. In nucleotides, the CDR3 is TGCAGTGCTAGTATCTTAGGTTTTCTTAGCGGTAGCACAGATACGCAGTATTTT.

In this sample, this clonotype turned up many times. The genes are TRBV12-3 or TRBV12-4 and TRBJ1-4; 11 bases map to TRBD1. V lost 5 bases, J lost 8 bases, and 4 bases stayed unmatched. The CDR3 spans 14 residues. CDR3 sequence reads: CASSLGQGAEKLFF. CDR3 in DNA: TGTGCCAGCAGTCTCGGACAGGGGGCCGAAAAACTGTTTTTT.

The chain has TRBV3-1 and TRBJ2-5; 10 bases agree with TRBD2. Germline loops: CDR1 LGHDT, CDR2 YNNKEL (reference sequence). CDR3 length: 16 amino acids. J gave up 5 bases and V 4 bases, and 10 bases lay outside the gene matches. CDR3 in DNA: TGTGCCAGCAGCCCTCCCGGGACTAGCGTGGATGAGACCCAGTACTTC. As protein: CASSPPGTSVDETQYF.

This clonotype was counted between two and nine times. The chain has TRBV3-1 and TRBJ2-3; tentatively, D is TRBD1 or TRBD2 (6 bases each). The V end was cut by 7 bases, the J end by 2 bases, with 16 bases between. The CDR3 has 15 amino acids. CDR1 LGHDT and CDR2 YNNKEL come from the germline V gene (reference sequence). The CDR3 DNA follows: TGTGCCAGCAAAAGGGGGGAGCGGGTCACAGATACGCAGTATTTT. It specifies CASKRGERVTDTQYF.

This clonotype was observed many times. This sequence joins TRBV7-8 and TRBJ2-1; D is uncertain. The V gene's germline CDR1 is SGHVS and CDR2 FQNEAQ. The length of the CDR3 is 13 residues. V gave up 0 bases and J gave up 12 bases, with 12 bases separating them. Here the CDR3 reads CASSLAVSGGQFF. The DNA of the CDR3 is TGTGCCAGCAGCTTAGCGGTGTCCGGTGGGCAGTTCTTC.

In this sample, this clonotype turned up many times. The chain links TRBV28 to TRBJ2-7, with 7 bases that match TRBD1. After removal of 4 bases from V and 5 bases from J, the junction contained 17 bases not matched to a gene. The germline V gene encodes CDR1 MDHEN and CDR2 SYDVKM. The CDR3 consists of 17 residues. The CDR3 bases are TGTGCCAGCAGTTCCATAGGCCCTGGTACAGGGGCAGACGAGCAGTACGTC. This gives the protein CASSSIGPGTGADEQYV.

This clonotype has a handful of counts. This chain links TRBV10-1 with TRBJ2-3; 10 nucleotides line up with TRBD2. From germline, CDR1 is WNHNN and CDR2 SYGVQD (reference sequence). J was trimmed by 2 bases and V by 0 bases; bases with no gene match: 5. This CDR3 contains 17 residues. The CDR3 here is CASSESRTSGLTDTQYF. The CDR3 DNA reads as TGCGCCAGCAGTGAGTCACGGACTAGCGGACTCACAGATACGCAGTATTTT.

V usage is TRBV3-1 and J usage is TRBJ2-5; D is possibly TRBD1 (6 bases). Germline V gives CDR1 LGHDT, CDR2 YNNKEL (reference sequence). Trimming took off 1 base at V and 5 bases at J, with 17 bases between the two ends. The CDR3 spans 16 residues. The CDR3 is CASSQVGHQETETQYF. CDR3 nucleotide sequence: TGTGCCAGCAGCCAAGTGGGACATCAGGAGACGGAGACCCAGTACTTC.

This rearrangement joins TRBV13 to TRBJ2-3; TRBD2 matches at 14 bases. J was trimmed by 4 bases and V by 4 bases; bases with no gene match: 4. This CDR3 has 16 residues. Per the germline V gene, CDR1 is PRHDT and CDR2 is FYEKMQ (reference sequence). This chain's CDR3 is CASSWGLAGAPDTQYF. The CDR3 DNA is TGTGCCAGCAGCTGGGGACTAGCGGGGGCCCCAGATACGCAGTATTTT.

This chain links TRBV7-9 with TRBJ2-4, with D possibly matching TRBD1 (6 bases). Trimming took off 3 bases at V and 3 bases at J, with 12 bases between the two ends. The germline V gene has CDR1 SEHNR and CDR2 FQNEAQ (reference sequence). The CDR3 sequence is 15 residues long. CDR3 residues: CASSFKQGLKNIQYF. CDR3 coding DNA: TGTGCCAGCAGCTTCAAACAGGGCCTCAAAAACATTCAGTACTTC.

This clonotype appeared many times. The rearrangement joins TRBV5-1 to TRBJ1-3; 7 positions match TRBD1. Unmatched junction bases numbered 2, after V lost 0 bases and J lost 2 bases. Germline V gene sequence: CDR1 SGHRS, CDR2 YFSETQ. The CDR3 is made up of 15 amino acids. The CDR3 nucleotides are TGCGCCAGCAGCTTGGATAGGGGGCCTGGAAACACCATATATTTT. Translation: CASSLDRGPGNTIYF.

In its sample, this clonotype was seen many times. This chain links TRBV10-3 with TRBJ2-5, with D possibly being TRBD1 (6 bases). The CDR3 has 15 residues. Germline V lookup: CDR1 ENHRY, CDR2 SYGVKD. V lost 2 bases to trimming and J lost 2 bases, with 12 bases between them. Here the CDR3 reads CAISEPYREQETQYF. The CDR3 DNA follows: TGTGCCATCAGTGAGCCCTACAGGGAACAAGAGACCCAGTACTTC.